A single sample gave rise to the 14 T cell receptor beta chains below, sequenced in a study of shared clonotypes between healthy human individuals. TCRdb's copy holds only in-frame clones and misses some; the assay was immunoSEQ multiplex PCR. Of under 2,000,000 clones listed, around 96% are singletons. Naive-designated CD8 cells lacked CD45RO, were positively enriched for CCR7, and omitted terminally differentiated effector memory CD45RA+ cells. The sequenced sample was naive CD8+ T cells sorted from blood. The receptors stem from a man younger than 35 in good health.

The chain recombines TRBV7-9 with TRBJ2-1; 9 bases fit TRBD2. The V gene end was trimmed by 4 bases and the J gene end by 4 bases; junction bases not matched to a gene: 5. CDR3 size: 15 residues. CDR1 and CDR2 from the germline V gene are SEHNR and FQNEAQ (reference sequence). CDR3 region: CASSSGTSLYNEQFF. CDR3 nucleotides: TGTGCCAGCAGCTCCGGGACTAGCCTTTACAATGAGCAGTTCTTC.

The chain uses TRBV7-8 and TRBJ2-7, with a weak D call TRBD1 (6 bases). The V gene's germline CDR1 is SGHVS and CDR2 FQNEAQ. Trimming left V 1 base short and J 4 bases short, with 11 bases between. The CDR3 totals 14 residues. The CDR3 here is CASSLDVGAYEQYF. The CDR3 nucleotides are TGTGCCAGCAGCTTAGACGTGGGGGCATACGAGCAGTACTTC.

The J gene is TRBJ2-2, the V gene TRBV29-1; 7 bases agree with TRBD2. The CDR3 covers 14 residues. Unmatched junction bases numbered 3, after V lost 4 bases and J lost 1 base. Germline V gene data show CDR1 as SQVTM and CDR2 as ANQGSEA. The CDR3 nucleotides are TGCAGCGTTGGAGTAGCGGGGAACACCGGGGAGCTGTTTTTT. Translated: CSVGVAGNTGELFF.

Of note for this clone: Other DNA sequences in this sample translate to the same CDR3. The chain uses TRBV5-1 and TRBJ2-1, with D perhaps matching TRBD1 (6 bases). This CDR3 region has 15 residues. V shed 0 bases and J shed 2 bases, with 9 bases lying between them. The germline V gene encodes CDR1 SGHRS and CDR2 YFSETQ. CDR3 nucleotide sequence: TGCGCCAGCAGCTTGGATGGGGGCGCCTACAATGAGCAGTTCTTC. It specifies CASSLDGGAYNEQFF.

The V gene is TRBV13, the J gene TRBJ2-7, with a weak D call TRBD1 (6 bases). This CDR3 contains 13 residues. The germline V and J ends were trimmed by 1 base and 5 bases, with 9 bases remaining between them. Germline loops: CDR1 PRHDT, CDR2 FYEKMQ (reference sequence). CDR3 protein: CASSLVPGDEQYF. CDR3 bases: TGTGCCAGCAGCTTAGTCCCAGGGGACGAGCAGTACTTC.

This clone was detected only a few times. V gene TRBV30 combines with J gene TRBJ1-3, with a weak D call TRBD1 (5 bases). CDR1 is GTSNPN and CDR2 is SVGIG in the germline V gene (reference sequence). CDR3 length: 15 amino acids. V dropped 2 bases and J dropped 0 bases, with 11 bases sitting between them. The CDR3 region has the DNA TGTGCCTGGAGTTTAGGGGCCGGCTCTGGAAACACCATATATTTT. It yields the protein CAWSLGAGSGNTIYF. Full variable domain (rest looked up from reference TRBV30 and TRBJ1-3): SQTIHQWPATLVQPVGSPLSLECTVEGTSNPNLYWYRQAAGRGLQLLFYSVGIGQISSEVPQNLSASRPQDRQFILSSKKLLLSDSGFYLCAWSLGAGSGNTIYFGEGSWLTVV.

This CDR3 reads CASSQTGGINEQYF. CDR3 nucleotide sequence: TGTGCCAGCAGCCAGACAGGGGGGATCAACGAGCAGTACTTC. This rearrangement joins TRBV4-2 to TRBJ2-7, with 9 bases lining up with TRBD1. V trimming: 3 bases; J trimming: 5 bases; junction bases outside the gene matches: 5. CDR1 and CDR2 (germline): LGHNA, YNFKEQ. The CDR3 consists of 14 residues.

The chain carries TRBV9 and TRBJ2-7, with D maybe TRBD1 (5 bases). The CDR3 has 13 amino acids. V shed 4 bases and J shed 4 bases, with 12 bases lying between them. Germline V gene lookup returns CDR1 SGDLS and CDR2 YYNGEE. CDR3 amino acids: CASSSIQGYEQYF. Written as DNA, the CDR3 is TGTGCCAGCAGCTCTATCCAGGGTTACGAGCAGTACTTC. The whole variable domain, remainder taken from reference TRBV9 and TRBJ2-7, is DSGVTQTPKHLITATGQRVTLRCSPRSGDLSVYWYQQSLDQGLQFLIQYYNGEERAKGNILERFSAQQFPDLHSELNLSSLELGDSALYFCASSSIQGYEQYFGPGTRLTVT.

The chain carries TRBV11-2 and TRBJ2-5, with 10 bases matching TRBD2. Trimming cost V 5 bases and J 1 base; bases outside gene matches: 7. CDR1 is SGHAT and CDR2 is FQNNGV in the germline V gene. The CDR3 contains 16 residues. CDR3 coding DNA: TGTGCCAGCAGCACGCCGGGACTAGCGCCCCAAGAGACCCAGTACTTC. It is translated as CASSTPGLAPQETQYF.

This sequence joins TRBV7-6 and TRBJ2-3, with 9 bases fitting TRBD2. The CDR3 extends over 18 amino acids. The junction had 11 bases not matched to a gene; V was cut back by 1 base and J by 3 bases. Germline CDR1 is SGHVS and CDR2 is FNYEAQ. The CDR3 DNA sequence: TGTGCCAGCAGCTTAGGTTGGAAAAGCGGGGGGAATACAGATACGCAGTATTTT. The encoded protein is CASSLGWKSGGNTDTQYF.

J is TRBJ1-1 and V is TRBV27, with 9 positions matching TRBD1. There are 15 residues in the CDR3. V shed 3 bases and J 4 bases; nucleotides not matched to a gene: 6. Germline assignment: CDR1 MNHEY and CDR2 SMNVEV (reference sequence). CDR3 region: CASSFGQGRTTEAFF. The CDR3 DNA sequence: TGTGCCAGCAGTTTCGGACAGGGGAGGACCACTGAAGCTTTCTTT.

The chain links TRBV5-8 to TRBJ2-1; TRBD1 aligns across 9 bases. The V gene's germline CDR1 is SGHTS and CDR2 YDEGEE. V shed 3 bases, J shed 7 bases, and the junction held 8 bases outside the gene matches. The CDR3 is 15 amino acids. The CDR3 reads CASSSPGQGENEQFF. CDR3 bases: TGTGCCAGCAGCTCGCCGGGACAGGGTGAAAATGAGCAGTTCTTC.

The CDR3 sequence is CASSVEGSGVQETQYF. Here the CDR3 DNA reads TGTGCCAGCAGCGTAGAGGGTAGCGGGGTCCAAGAGACCCAGTACTTC. The V gene is TRBV9, the J gene TRBJ2-5; 8 bases are shared with TRBD2. The V segment lost 0 bases and the J segment 1 base; nucleotides outside the gene matches: 5. Per the germline V gene, CDR1 is SGDLS and CDR2 is YYNGEE. The CDR3 runs to 16 residues.

CDR3 loop: CASSVEGLAGGFDTQYF. The DNA of the CDR3 is TGTGCCAGCAGCGTAGAAGGACTAGCGGGAGGTTTTGATACGCAGTATTTT. The chain combines TRBV9 with TRBJ2-3, with 14 bases fitting TRBD2. Germline V gives CDR1 SGDLS, CDR2 YYNGEE. This CDR3 is 17 amino acids long. V shed 0 bases, J shed 6 bases, and the junction held 6 bases outside the gene matches.